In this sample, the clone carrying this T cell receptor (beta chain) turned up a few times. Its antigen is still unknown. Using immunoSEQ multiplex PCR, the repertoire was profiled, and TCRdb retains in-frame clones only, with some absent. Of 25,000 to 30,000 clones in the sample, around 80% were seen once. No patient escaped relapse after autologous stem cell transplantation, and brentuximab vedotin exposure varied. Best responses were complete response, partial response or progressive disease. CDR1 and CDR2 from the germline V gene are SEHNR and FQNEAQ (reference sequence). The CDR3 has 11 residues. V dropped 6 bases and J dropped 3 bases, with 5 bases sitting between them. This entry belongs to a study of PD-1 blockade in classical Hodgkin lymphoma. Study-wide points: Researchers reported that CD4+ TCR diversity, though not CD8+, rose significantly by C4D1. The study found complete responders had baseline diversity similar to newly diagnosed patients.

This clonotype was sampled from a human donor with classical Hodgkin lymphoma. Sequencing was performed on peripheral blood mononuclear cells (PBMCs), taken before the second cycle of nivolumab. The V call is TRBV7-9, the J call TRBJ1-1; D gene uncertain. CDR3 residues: CASREYTEAFF. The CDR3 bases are TGTGCCAGCAGAGAATACACTGAAGCTTTCTTT. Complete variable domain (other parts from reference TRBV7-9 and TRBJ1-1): DTGVSQNPRHKITKRGQNVTFRCDPISEHNRLYWYRQTLGQGPEFLTYFQNEAQLEKSRLLSDRFSAERPKGSFSTLEIQRTEQGDSAMYLCASREYTEAFFGQGTRLTVV.